The rows below give T cell receptor beta chains drawn from one sample of a study of cytomegalovirus exposure and HLA in healthy donors. This table comes from immunoSEQ multiplex PCR, and its TCRdb copy is limited to in-frame clones, with some not included. The data contain around 150,000 clones, over 85% of them singletons. The sequenced material came from PBMCs. Source of these receptors: a woman aged 18-30 years in good health and CMV-seropositive. The CDR3 runs from the conserved cysteine through the conserved F or W.

J: TRBJ2-7; V: TRBV7-2; length: 12; CDR3: CASSLGGHEQYF
J: TRBJ2-7; V: TRBV11-2; length: 15; CDR3: CASSREGVPSYEQYF
J: TRBJ1-2; V: TRBV5-1; length: 18; CDR3: CASSYRTGGEFLNYGYTF
J: TRBJ2-5; V: TRBV13; length: 17; CDR3: CASSYSPGTERQETQYF
J: TRBJ1-5; V: TRBV11-3; length: 13; CDR3: CASSRYSNQPQHF
J: TRBJ2-5; V: TRBV29-1; length: 13; CDR3: CSAGLAGVETQYF
J: TRBJ2-1; V: TRBV11-1; length: 15; CDR3: CASSRGQTSYNEQFF
J: TRBJ2-7; V: TRBV7-3; length: 13; CDR3: CASSGSLSYEQYF
J: TRBJ2-3; V: TRBV7-2; length: 15; CDR3: CASSLSRGGKDTQYF
J: TRBJ1-1; V: TRBV30; length: 11; CDR3: CAWNYNTEAFF
J: TRBJ2-7; V: TRBV6-5; length: 14; CDR3: CASSGTGDFSEQYF
J: TRBJ2-7; V: TRBV5-1; length: 15; CDR3: CASRERQGPTYEQYF
J: TRBJ1-5; V: TRBV4-2; length: 16; CDR3: CASSQDWGGSNQPQHF
J: TRBJ1-2; V: TRBV6-5; length: 13; CDR3: CASSLGHLYGYTF
J: TRBJ1-2; V: TRBV28; length: 13; CDR3: CASSSGQGHGYTF
J: TRBJ2-5; V: TRBV7-7; length: 18; CDR3: CASSLDGKRLAGAETQYF
J: TRBJ1-5; V: TRBV4-2; length: 16; CDR3: CASSRGGQGLVQPQHF
J: TRBJ1-1; V: TRBV28; length: 12; CDR3: CASSLTDTEAFF
J: TRBJ2-5; V: TRBV30; length: 12; CDR3: CAWGTIGQTQYF
J: TRBJ2-3; V: TRBV7-2; length: 16; CDR3: CASSLGRVAVTDTQYF
J: TRBJ2-3; V: TRBV18; length: 17; CDR3: CASSRDIPGHSTDTQYF
J: TRBJ1-2; V: TRBV18; length: 14; CDR3: CASSSVAGSKGYTF
J: TRBJ1-5; V: TRBV28; length: 16; CDR3: CASSFSGVYSNQPQHF
J: TRBJ2-3; V: TRBV6-1; length: 14; CDR3: CASSDPSGTDTQYF
J: TRBJ2-3; V: TRBV7-2; length: 13; CDR3: CASSLAQPDTQYF
J: TRBJ2-7; V: TRBV25-1; length: 15; CDR3: CASSLYSGRNYEQYF